A single sample is the source of the 29 T cell receptor beta chains below, sequenced in a study of lymphopenia after photon versus proton radiotherapy. Generated by immunoSEQ multiplex PCR, the TCRdb table keeps only in-frame clones and is missing some. The table shows approximately 21,000 clones, with roughly 85% occurring only once. Source: peripheral blood, taken from a patient treated with photon-based radiotherapy. Receptors originate from a man aged 55 to 70 with pancreatic cancer.

CDR3 loop: CAISESPYEQYF. The CDR3 DNA is TGTGCCATCAGTGAGTCGCCCTACGAGCAGTACTTC. The chain recombines TRBV10-3 with TRBJ2-7; D unresolved. The CDR3 consists of 12 residues. The ends were cut back, 0 bases at V and 2 bases at J, with 2 bases in the middle. Germline V lookup: CDR1 ENHRY, CDR2 SYGVKD.

This clone appeared a single time. CDR3 nucleotide sequence: TGTGCCAATAGCGGGGGGACCACCGGGGAGCTGTTTTTT. It specifies CANSGGTTGELFF. This chain connects TRBV5-8 to TRBJ2-2, with 10 bases aligning to TRBD2. CDR1 SGHTS and CDR2 YDEGEE come from the germline V gene. This CDR3 contains 13 residues. The ends lost 9 bases at V and 4 bases at J; junction bases unmatched: 3.

This clone was seen only a few times. A read error may explain this, as a much larger clone is one base away. Other DNA variants within this sample encode the same CDR3. The chain recombines TRBV18 with TRBJ1-2, with D possibly matching TRBD1 (5 bases). Germline CDR1 reads KGHSH; CDR2 reads LQKENI. V lost 2 bases, J lost 4 bases, and 8 bases lay in between. The CDR3 runs 13 residues. For the CDR3, the DNA is TGTGCCAGCTCACCAGGGGGTAGCTATGGCTACACCTTC. This sequence encodes CASSPGGSYGYTF.

V gene TRBV30 combines with J gene TRBJ2-7; D is undetermined. The CDR3 contains 12 residues. V dropped 3 bases and J dropped 4 bases, with 10 bases sitting between them. From germline, CDR1 is GTSNPN and CDR2 SVGIG (reference sequence). The CDR3 region is CAWSRIGYEQYF. The CDR3 DNA sequence: TGTGCCTGGAGCCGAATCGGGTACGAGCAGTACTTC. The full variable domain, completed using reference TRBV30 and TRBJ2-7, is SQTIHQWPATLVQPVGSPLSLECTVEGTSNPNLYWYRQAAGRGLQLLFYSVGIGQISSEVPQNLSASRPQDRQFILSSKKLLLSDSGFYLCAWSRIGYEQYFGPGTRLTVT.

The chain uses TRBV27 and TRBJ2-4; D gene uncertain. V lost 4 bases and J lost 2, with 6 bases in between. The CDR3 extends over 13 amino acids. Germline CDR1 MNHEY, CDR2 SMNVEV (reference sequence). CDR3 coding DNA: TGTGCCAGCAGTTGGGATTCCAAAAACATTCAGTACTTC. It codes for CASSWDSKNIQYF.

This chain uses TRBV6-6 with TRBJ2-1, with TRBD1 as a possible D gene (5 bases). This CDR3 has 14 amino acids. Germline values: CDR1 MNHNY, CDR2 SVGAGI (reference sequence). V lost 0 bases and J lost 9, with 12 bases in between. The CDR3 DNA sequence: TGTGCCAGCAGTTACTCGTCAGGGCTGGCTGAGCAGTTCTTC. It codes for CASSYSSGLAEQFF.

V and J are TRBV11-2 and TRBJ1-1; 11 bases map to TRBD1. The length of the CDR3 is 15 residues. V trimming: 1 base; J trimming: 4 bases; junction bases outside the gene matches: 2. The germline CDR1 and CDR2 sequences are SGHAT and FQNNGV. CDR3 bases: TGTGCCAGCAGCTTAGCGGGGACAGGGGGCACTGAAGCTTTCTTT. The encoded protein is CASSLAGTGGTEAFF.

This clone was seen only once. The chain carries TRBV12-5 and TRBJ2-3; the D call may be TRBD1 or TRBD2 (5 bases each). Germline CDR1 reads LGHNT; CDR2 reads FRNRAP. Deletions cut 7 bases from V and 4 bases from J, with 18 bases between. The CDR3 contains 15 residues. CDR3 in amino acids: CASASSRGRSDTQYF. The CDR3 DNA is TGTGCTAGTGCCTCCTCCCGGGGACGGTCAGATACGCAGTATTTT. The whole variable domain, remainder taken from reference TRBV12-5 and TRBJ2-3, is DARVTQTPRHKVTEMGQEVTMRCQPILGHNTVFWYRQTMMQGLELLAYFRNRAPLDDSGMPKDRFSAEMPDATLATLKIQPSEPRDSAVYFCASASSRGRSDTQYFGPGTRLTVL.

The V gene is TRBV27, the J gene TRBJ2-1; 10 positions match TRBD2. This CDR3 is built from 17 residues. Trimming at V came to 3 bases and at J to 2 bases, leaving 7 bases not matched to a gene. Germline lookup yields CDR1 MNHEY and CDR2 SMNVEV (reference sequence). CDR3 residues: CASSFRAGGTAYNEQFF. CDR3 coding DNA: TGTGCCAGCAGTTTTAGAGCGGGGGGGACGGCCTACAATGAGCAGTTCTTC.

In DNA, the CDR3 is TGTGCCAGCAGTTACGGGACTAGCGGAACCTACGAGCAGTACTTC. Protein sequence: CASSYGTSGTYEQYF. This chain joins TRBV6-5 and TRBJ2-7, with TRBD2 matching over 11 bases. The CDR3 loop spans 15 amino acids. Germline CDR1 MNHEY, CDR2 SVGAGI. After removal of 2 bases from V and 2 bases from J, the junction contained 2 bases not matched to a gene.

This chain joins TRBV7-2 and TRBJ1-2; tentatively, D is TRBD1 (6 bases). Trimming pared 5 bases from V and 6 bases from J, leaving 13 bases between. This CDR3 comprises 13 residues. Per germline, CDR1 SGHTA and CDR2 FQGNSA. Written as DNA, the CDR3 is TGTGCCAGCAGCCGCCAGGGGTATGATGGCTACACCTTC. Translating gives CASSRQGYDGYTF. Full variable domain (rest looked up from reference TRBV7-2 and TRBJ1-2): GAGVSQSPSNKVTEKGKDVELRCDPISGHTALYWYRQSLGQGLEFLIYFQGNSAPDKSGLPSDRFSAERTGGSVSTLTIQRTQQEDSAVYLCASSRQGYDGYTFGSGTRLTVV.

This chain joins TRBV7-3 and TRBJ2-5, with TRBD2 as a possible D gene (6 bases). The CDR3 loop spans 15 amino acids. Germline V gene sequence: CDR1 SGHTA, CDR2 FQGTGA. The V and J ends lost 6 bases and 1 base respectively, with 15 bases between them. The CDR3 DNA reads TGTGCCAGCAGACGGGGAGCGGGCGCCCAAGAGACCCAGTACTTC. Its translation is CASRRGAGAQETQYF.

The V gene is TRBV15, the J gene TRBJ2-7, with 10 bases lining up with TRBD1. The CDR3 loop spans 17 amino acids. Germline trimming cut 0 bases from V and 5 bases from J; bases unmatched to any gene: 10. Germline values: CDR1 LNHNV, CDR2 YYDKDF (reference sequence). The DNA for the CDR3 is TGTGCCACCAGCAGAGAGGGGACAGGGGTTAACTCTAACGAGCAGTACTTC. Its protein is CATSREGTGVNSNEQYF.

A single count supports this clone. The V gene is TRBV6-5, the J gene TRBJ2-7; D perhaps matches TRBD1 (6 bases). Germline CDR1 and CDR2: MNHEY and SVGAGI. V shed 4 bases and J shed 4 bases, with 17 bases lying between them. This CDR3 has 15 amino acids. CDR3 loop: CASSSSTTGKYEQYF. In DNA form, the CDR3 reads TGTGCCAGCAGTTCGTCAACAACAGGGAAATACGAGCAGTACTTC.

V is TRBV4-1 and J is TRBJ1-6; D remains unclear. CDR3 size: 14 residues. V lost 5 bases, J lost 3 bases, and 8 bases lay in between. Germline-derived CDR1 and CDR2 are MGHRA and YSYEKL. CDR3 in DNA: TGCGCCAGCAGCGACGGGAACTATAATTCACCCCTCCACTTT. It specifies CASSDGNYNSPLHF.

The V call is TRBV7-9, the J call TRBJ2-7; TRBD1 agrees at 7 bases. V lost 4 bases to trimming and J lost 7 bases; unmatched junction nucleotides: 13. The germline V gene encodes CDR1 SEHNR and CDR2 FQNEAQ (reference sequence). The CDR3 is made up of 15 amino acids. The CDR3 sequence is CASSSYRGSLREQYF. CDR3 nucleotides: TGTGCCAGCAGCTCCTACAGGGGTTCCTTGCGAGAGCAGTACTTC.

The CDR3 region is CAISAGGRAGELFF. DNA for the CDR3: TGTGCCATCAGTGCCGGGGGGCGGGCCGGGGAGCTGTTTTTT. The chain recombines TRBV10-3 with TRBJ2-2, with D perhaps matching TRBD2 (7 bases). The CDR3 loop spans 14 amino acids. Trimming shortened V by 4 bases and J by 6 bases, and 12 bases separated the two germline ends. The germline gives CDR1 ENHRY, CDR2 SYGVKD.

The V call is TRBV5-1, the J call TRBJ2-7; 7 bases fit TRBD2. This CDR3 contains 16 residues. Unmatched junction bases numbered 11, after V lost 3 bases and J lost 2 bases. CDR1 and CDR2 from the germline V gene are SGHRS and YFSETQ. CDR3 DNA: TGCGCCAGCAGCTCAGGACGGGGGGATCTGGCCTACGAGCAGTACTTC. This encodes CASSSGRGDLAYEQYF.

This clone was recorded a few times. The V gene is TRBV5-4, the J gene TRBJ1-6; maybe TRBD1 (5 bases). The V and J ends lost 6 bases and 10 bases respectively, with 17 bases between them. Germline CDR1 is SGHNT and CDR2 is YYREEE (reference sequence). The CDR3 has 14 amino acids. In DNA, the CDR3 is TGTGCCAGCACCCGGACAACCAGCGGATCACCCCTCCACTTT. Amino acid sequence: CASTRTTSGSPLHF.

V is TRBV6-6 and J is TRBJ1-2; D ambiguous. Germline loops: CDR1 MNHNY, CDR2 SVGAGI (reference sequence). This CDR3 has 14 residues. V shed 2 bases and J shed 7 bases, with 14 bases lying between them. CDR3 nucleotides: TGTGCCAGCAGTTACGACGGTTCATTGGGTGGCTACACCTTC. Its translation is CASSYDGSLGGYTF.

V gene TRBV30 combines with J gene TRBJ2-3; maybe TRBD2 (6 bases). CDR1 GTSNPN and CDR2 SVGIG come from the germline V gene (reference sequence). This CDR3 contains 14 residues. The V end lost 1 base, the J end lost 6 bases, and 14 bases lay between the germline ends. The CDR3, as DNA: TGTGCCTGGAGTGCAGCGGGCGGATCCGATACGCAGTATTTT. Translated, it gives CAWSAAGGSDTQYF.

The V call is TRBV4-1, the J call TRBJ1-6; D ambiguous. CDR3 length equals 18 residues. V was clipped by 0 bases and J by 2 bases, with 14 bases between them. Germline-derived CDR1 and CDR2 are MGHRA and YSYEKL. This CDR3 is CASSQDSPGETYNSPLHF. In DNA, the CDR3 is TGCGCCAGCAGCCAAGATTCGCCCGGTGAAACCTATAATTCACCCCTCCACTTT.

The chain combines TRBV19 with TRBJ2-1, with unresolved D. The V and J ends lost 9 bases and 0 bases respectively, with 3 bases between them. The CDR3 extends over 11 amino acids. CDR1 and CDR2 from the germline V gene are LNHDA and SQIVND (reference sequence). The CDR3 loop reads CASGSYNEQFF. For the CDR3, the DNA is TGTGCCAGCGGCTCCTACAATGAGCAGTTCTTC.

The V call is TRBV9, the J call TRBJ1-4; D is unresolved. Germline lookup yields CDR1 SGDLS and CDR2 YYNGEE. The CDR3 loop spans 15 amino acids. The V end lost 4 bases, the J end lost 1 base, and 11 bases lay between the germline ends. This chain's CDR3 is CASSSSQRTNEKLFF. In nucleotides, the CDR3 is TGTGCCAGCAGCTCCTCACAGAGAACTAATGAAAAACTGTTTTTT.

This clone has a single count. The chain's CDR3 is CASSQVDIVSFGEQYF. Written as DNA, the CDR3 is TGCGCCAGCAGCCAAGTAGACATAGTCAGTTTTGGGGAGCAGTACTTC. The chain combines TRBV4-1 with TRBJ2-7; D gene ambiguous. The CDR3 length is 16 residues. CDR1 MGHRA and CDR2 YSYEKL come from the germline V gene. Trimming stripped 1 base from V and 7 bases from J, with 20 bases between.

The chain joins TRBV10-1 to TRBJ2-7, with TRBD1 matching 8 bases. With 6 bases clipped from V and 2 bases from J, the junction kept 6 bases outside the gene matches. The germline gives CDR1 WNHNN, CDR2 SYGVQD (reference sequence). CDR3 length: 14 amino acids. The CDR3 region is CASSDGTGPYEQYF. The CDR3 DNA sequence: TGCGCCAGCAGCGACGGGACAGGTCCCTACGAGCAGTACTTC.

About this clone itself: This sample includes further DNA sequences coding for the same CDR3. The chain joins TRBV11-1 to TRBJ2-6; perhaps TRBD1 as D (6 bases). The V end lost 1 base, the J end lost 0 bases, and 7 bases lay between the germline ends. The germline V gene has CDR1 SGHAT and CDR2 FQDESV (reference sequence). The CDR3 loop spans 16 amino acids. Written as DNA, the CDR3 is TGTGCCAGCAGCTTAGTGGGGGCCTCTGGGGCCAACGTCCTGACTTTC. Translated: CASSLVGASGANVLTF.

The chain is built from TRBV5-1 and TRBJ2-3; 10 bases align to TRBD1. The CDR3 is 15 amino acids. CDR1 is SGHRS, CDR2 YFSETQ, per germline. V shed 4 bases and J 2 bases; nucleotides not matched to a gene: 4. The CDR3 spells CASSRDRGFTDTQYF. As DNA, the CDR3 is TGCGCCAGCAGCCGGGACAGGGGATTCACAGATACGCAGTATTTT.

This chain connects TRBV18 to TRBJ2-2; D possibly matches TRBD1 or TRBD2 (5 bases each). Germline loops: CDR1 KGHSH, CDR2 LQKENI. The CDR3 is 14 residues long. Trimming removed 5 bases from V and 8 bases from J, with 15 bases in between. This CDR3 is CASSAYGASGELFF. DNA of the CDR3: TGTGCCAGCTCAGCTTACGGGGCATCGGGGGAGCTGTTTTTT.